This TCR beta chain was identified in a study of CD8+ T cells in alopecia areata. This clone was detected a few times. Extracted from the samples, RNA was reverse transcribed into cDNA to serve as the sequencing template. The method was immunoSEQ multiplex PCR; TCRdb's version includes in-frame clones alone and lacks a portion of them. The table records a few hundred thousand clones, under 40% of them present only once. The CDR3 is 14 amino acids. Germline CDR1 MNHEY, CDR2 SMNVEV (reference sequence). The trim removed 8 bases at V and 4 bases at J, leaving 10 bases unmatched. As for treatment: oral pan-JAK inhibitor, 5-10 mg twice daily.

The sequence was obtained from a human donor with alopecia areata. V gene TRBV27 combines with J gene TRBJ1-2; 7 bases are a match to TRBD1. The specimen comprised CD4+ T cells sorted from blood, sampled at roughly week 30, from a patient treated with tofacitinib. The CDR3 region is CASARETGSYGYTF. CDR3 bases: TGTGCCAGCGCAAGAGAGACAGGGAGCTATGGCTACACCTTC.